These 27 T cell receptor beta chains share one sample of origin, sequenced in a study of cytomegalovirus exposure and HLA in healthy donors. Some clones are missing from TCRdb's copy, which holds only in-frame ones; the method was immunoSEQ multiplex PCR. The sample carries about 73,000 clones, roughly 96% recorded once. The sequenced sample consisted of PBMCs. These receptors came from a young man in good health and CMV-seronegative.

This clone was detected once. The CDR3 here is CASRDRGSLNTEAFF. In DNA form, the CDR3 reads TGTGCCAGTAGGGACAGGGGGTCCTTGAACACTGAAGCTTTCTTT. The chain combines TRBV19 with TRBJ1-1; 10 bases are shared with TRBD1. This CDR3 region has 15 residues. The V and J ends lost 6 bases and 0 bases, in that order; junction bases with no gene match: 4. The germline gives CDR1 LNHDA, CDR2 SQIVND (reference sequence).

Concerning this clone: Other DNA sequences in this sample translate to the same CDR3. The CDR3 spells CASSIGGVGQPQHF. DNA of the CDR3: TGTGCCAGTAGTATAGGGGGCGTGGGTCAGCCCCAGCATTTT. The genes are TRBV19 and TRBJ1-5, with D perhaps matching TRBD1 (5 bases). Germline V gene data show CDR1 as LNHDA and CDR2 as SQIVND (reference sequence). CDR3 size: 14 residues. V lost 1 base to trimming and J lost 6 bases, with 10 bases between them.

The chain has TRBV30 and TRBJ1-1; TRBD1 agrees at 8 bases. V lost 3 bases, J lost 2 bases, and 2 bases stayed unmatched. This CDR3 is built from 13 residues. The germline CDR1 and CDR2 sequences are GTSNPN and SVGIG (reference sequence). The CDR3 region has the DNA TGTGCCTGGAGGGGACAGGCCAACACTGAAGCTTTCTTT. Residues: CAWRGQANTEAFF.

The V and J genes are TRBV6-1 and TRBJ2-7, with D possibly being TRBD1 (5 bases). V shed 1 base and J shed 6 bases, with 10 bases lying between them. The CDR3 contains 13 residues. CDR1 MNHNS and CDR2 SASEGT come from the germline V gene. The CDR3 nucleotides are TGTGCCAGCAGTGAAGTCGGCAGGGCCGAGCAGTACTTC. Its translation: CASSEVGRAEQYF.

V and J are TRBV6-5 and TRBJ1-1; unclear D gene. CDR3 length equals 11 residues. Deletions cut 5 bases from V and 5 bases from J, with 6 bases between. CDR1 and CDR2 from the germline V gene are MNHEY and SVGAGI. CDR3 region: CASSTKTEAFF. The CDR3 DNA follows: TGTGCCAGCAGTACAAAGACTGAAGCTTTCTTT.

The V gene is TRBV2, the J gene TRBJ2-7; perhaps TRBD2 as D (6 bases). This CDR3 is built from 16 residues. The V end was cut by 5 bases, the J end by 4 bases, with 21 bases between. The germline V gene encodes CDR1 SNHLY and CDR2 FYNNEI. The chain's CDR3 is CASSPSAGRTGYEQYF. DNA for the CDR3: TGTGCCAGCAGTCCAAGCGCGGGACGGACGGGTTACGAGCAGTACTTC.

The V and J genes are TRBV18 and TRBJ1-6, with 7 positions matching TRBD1. From germline, CDR1 is KGHSH and CDR2 LQKENI. The CDR3 has 15 residues. V gave up 6 bases and J gave up 5 bases; unmatched junction bases: 7. CDR3 residues: CASSTVGTDNSPLHF. The CDR3 coding sequence is TGTGCCAGCTCTACGGTCGGGACAGATAATTCACCCCTCCACTTT.

J is TRBJ1-1 and V is TRBV18; no reliable D call. Trimming removed 2 bases at V and 3 bases at J, with 7 bases between. The CDR3 consists of 13 residues. Germline lookup yields CDR1 KGHSH and CDR2 LQKENI. DNA for the CDR3: TGTGCCAGCTCACCAAACCGGGACACTGAAGCTTTCTTT. This encodes CASSPNRDTEAFF.

The chain is built from TRBV6-1 and TRBJ1-2; D might be TRBD1 (6 bases). This CDR3 spans 15 amino acids. Between the trimmed V and J ends, which lost 1 base and 1 base, there was a span of 10 bases. The V gene's germline CDR1 is MNHNS and CDR2 SASEGT. The CDR3 coding sequence is TGTGCCAGCAGTGAAGGGACAGCGAATAACTATGGCTACACCTTC. Residues: CASSEGTANNYGYTF.

The V and J genes are TRBV9 and TRBJ2-1, with 8 bases that match TRBD2. After removal of 0 bases from V and 6 bases from J, the junction contained 2 bases not matched to a gene. The CDR3 has 14 residues. Germline loops: CDR1 SGDLS, CDR2 YYNGEE. CDR3 sequence (DNA): TGTGCCAGCAGCGTAGTCGGGACTAGCAATGAGCAGTTCTTC. It translates to CASSVVGTSNEQFF.

The chain is built from TRBV5-5 and TRBJ2-5, with a tentative D call TRBD1 (5 bases). Between the trimmed V and J ends, which lost 3 bases and 4 bases, there was a span of 19 bases. The germline gives CDR1 SGHKS, CDR2 YYEKEE (reference sequence). CDR3 length: 16 residues. The CDR3 reads CASSSRTSLSGETQYF. CDR3 coding DNA: TGTGCCAGCAGCTCGCGGACAAGTTTATCTGGAGAGACCCAGTACTTC.

V usage is TRBV5-4 and J usage is TRBJ1-1; D ambiguous. The CDR3 totals 11 residues. Germline CDR1 and CDR2: SGHNT and YYREEE (reference sequence). V was shortened by 9 bases and J by 7 bases, with 13 bases between the two germline ends. In DNA form, the CDR3 reads TGTGCCATCCTACTATTAGGTGAAGCTTTCTTT. It encodes CAILLLGEAFF.

The chain recombines TRBV4-3 with TRBJ2-3; 8 bases line up with TRBD1. Trimming removed 3 bases from V and 6 bases from J; junction bases left unmatched: 8. CDR1 is LGHNA and CDR2 is YSLEER in the germline V gene. The CDR3 extends over 15 amino acids. The CDR3 protein is CASSHSGTGSDTQYF. DNA for the CDR3: TGCGCCAGCAGCCACTCTGGGACAGGATCCGATACGCAGTATTTT.

V gene TRBV2 combines with J gene TRBJ2-3; TRBD2 is a possible D gene (6 bases). The germline gives CDR1 SNHLY, CDR2 FYNNEI. The CDR3 covers 12 residues. Between the trimmed V and J ends, which lost 7 bases and 6 bases, there was a span of 11 bases. The CDR3 protein is CASMGGLDTQYF. The CDR3 nucleotides are TGTGCCAGCATGGGGGGTTTGGATACGCAGTATTTT.

J is TRBJ1-2 and V is TRBV30; no clear D. In germline, CDR1 is GTSNPN, CDR2 SVGIG (reference sequence). The CDR3 sequence is 11 residues long. V was clipped by 0 bases and J by 8 bases, with 7 bases between them. The CDR3 region has the DNA TGTGCCTGGAGTGTACGGGAGGGCTACACCTTC. Protein sequence: CAWSVREGYTF.

This chain connects TRBV27 to TRBJ2-3; unclear D gene. The CDR3 is 14 amino acids. From germline, CDR1 is MNHEY and CDR2 SMNVEV (reference sequence). V dropped 7 bases and J dropped 3 bases, with 14 bases sitting between them. The CDR3 spells CASKSVAWTDTQYF. The DNA for the CDR3 is TGTGCCAGCAAATCAGTAGCATGGACAGATACGCAGTATTTT.

V is TRBV7-9 and J is TRBJ1-1, with D possibly being TRBD1 (5 bases). CDR1 and CDR2 (germline): SEHNR, FQNEAQ (reference sequence). V was shortened by 6 bases and J by 6 bases, with 14 bases between the two germline ends. The CDR3 totals 13 residues. CDR3 sequence (DNA): TGTGCCAGCAGTTACCACGGGGGGGCTGAAGCTTTCTTT. Translating it yields CASSYHGGAEAFF.

The rearrangement uses TRBV5-6 and TRBJ1-2; D gene ambiguous. This CDR3 region has 11 residues. CDR1 and CDR2 from the germline V gene are SGHDT and YYEEEE. V gave up 2 bases and J gave up 13 bases, with 12 bases separating them. CDR3 region: CASSFLAAVTF. The CDR3 bases are TGTGCCAGCAGCTTTCTTGCTGCAGTCACCTTC.

This clone was recorded a few times. The chain combines TRBV5-1 with TRBJ2-1; D is possibly TRBD1 (5 bases). V lost 3 bases to trimming and J lost 9 bases, with 10 bases between them. CDR1 SGHRS and CDR2 YFSETQ come from the germline V gene. CDR3 length: 12 amino acids. CDR3 amino acids: CASSSSGPEQFF. The CDR3 coding sequence is TGCGCCAGCAGCTCCTCAGGGCCTGAGCAGTTCTTC.

This sequence joins TRBV5-5 and TRBJ2-7; D may be TRBD2 (6 bases). The CDR3 length is 15 residues. Germline-derived CDR1 and CDR2 are SGHKS and YYEKEE (reference sequence). V lost 0 bases and J 2 bases, leaving 12 bases between the germline ends. The DNA of the CDR3 is TGTGCCAGCAGCTTGGACGGGGGTGGGGCCTACGAGCAGTACTTC. Encoded protein: CASSLDGGGAYEQYF.

This chain connects TRBV11-2 to TRBJ2-2; TRBD2 matches at 11 bases. The CDR3 is made up of 18 amino acids. The trim removed 4 bases at V and 1 base at J, leaving 8 bases unmatched. Per the germline V gene, CDR1 is SGHAT and CDR2 is FQNNGV. The CDR3 sequence: CASSSQHGTSGNTGELFF. CDR3 DNA sequence: TGTGCCAGCAGCTCTCAACATGGGACTAGCGGGAACACCGGGGAGCTGTTTTTT.

This chain links TRBV27 with TRBJ2-5; 9 bases line up with TRBD1. The J call may be in error: the DNA end matches TRBJ2-7 better. The CDR3 consists of 15 residues. From germline, CDR1 is MNHEY and CDR2 SMNVEV (reference sequence). The DNA of the CDR3 is TGTGCCACCTGCCCGGGACAGGGTTTGGCCTACGAGCAGTACTTC. Its protein product is CATCPGQGLAYEQYF.

The chain joins TRBV19 to TRBJ2-3; 14 bases agree with TRBD2. This CDR3 has 15 residues. Germline CDR1 reads LNHDA; CDR2 reads SQIVND (reference sequence). Germline trimming cut 6 bases from V and 6 bases from J; bases unmatched to any gene: 5. The CDR3 nucleotides read TGTGCCAGTAGCGGGACTAGCGGGGGCGTCGATACGCAGTATTTT. This sequence encodes CASSGTSGGVDTQYF.

The rearrangement uses TRBV2 and TRBJ2-3; tentative D call: TRBD2 (5 bases). The CDR3 consists of 16 residues. V was cut by 4 bases and J by 3 bases, with 17 bases left in between. Germline CDR1 reads SNHLY; CDR2 reads FYNNEI. CDR3 protein: CASSAPGMRTTDTQYF. For the CDR3, the DNA is TGTGCCAGCAGTGCCCCGGGGATGCGAACGACAGATACGCAGTATTTT.

The chain combines TRBV19 with TRBJ2-7; the D gene is possibly TRBD2 (7 bases). This CDR3 has 15 amino acids. V gave up 6 bases and J gave up 4 bases, with 19 bases separating them. CDR1 is LNHDA and CDR2 is SQIVND in the germline V gene (reference sequence). Here the CDR3 reads CASSWGRGAGYEQYF. CDR3 sequence (DNA): TGTGCCAGTAGCTGGGGTCGGGGGGCCGGATACGAGCAGTACTTC.

V is TRBV7-6 and J is TRBJ1-1; a weak D match, TRBD1 (6 bases). V shed 2 bases and J shed 4 bases, with 23 bases lying between them. Germline assignment: CDR1 SGHVS and CDR2 FNYEAQ. This CDR3 comprises 18 residues. CDR3 residues: CASSLLSHATGQVTEAFF. In DNA form, the CDR3 reads TGTGCCAGCAGCTTATTGTCCCACGCGACGGGACAAGTCACTGAAGCTTTCTTT.

The chain combines TRBV5-8 with TRBJ2-1; 11 nucleotides line up with TRBD2. Germline values: CDR1 SGHTS, CDR2 YDEGEE. The length of the CDR3 is 18 residues. The J segment lost 2 bases and the V segment lost 3 bases, leaving 10 bases of the junction unmatched. The CDR3 DNA follows: TGTGCCAGCAGCTCGAAACCTATAGCGGGGGGGCCCTACAATGAGCAGTTCTTC. It codes for CASSSKPIAGGPYNEQFF.